These T cell receptor beta chains were read from a single sample in a study of T cells after yellow fever vaccination. TCRdb passed the 5' RACE reads through MiXCR, listing each CDR3 protein once. The data show 250,000 or so distinct CDR3 sequences, with roughly 3.7% seen just once and 15% to 20% held by the top ten. This sample comprised PBMCs, obtained 15 days after the yellow fever booster vaccination. These receptors came from a young man who received the YFV17D yellow fever vaccine. CDR3s include the opening cysteine and the closing phenylalanine or tryptophan. Each record gives: D gene, V gene, J gene, clone size, CDR3 protein, CDR3 DNA. The D gene is left open where the match is weak. Expanded clones get a size class; other rows say once, few or many, or leave the size out.

d_gene: .
v_gene: TRBV6-5
j_gene: TRBJ2-7
abundance: many
CDR3aa: CASKDTSSYEQYF
CDR3nt: TGTGCCAGCAAGGACACGAGCTCCTACGAGCAGTACTTC

d_gene: .
v_gene: TRBV29-1
j_gene: TRBJ2-5
abundance: .
CDR3aa: CSVDREGFLQETQYF
CDR3nt: TGCAGCGTTGATCGAGAGGGCTTTCTACAAGAGACCCAGTACTTC

d_gene: .
v_gene: TRBV7-2
j_gene: TRBJ2-2
abundance: many
CDR3aa: CASSLSVGTGELFF
CDR3nt: TGTGCCAGCAGCTTATCGGTGGGCACCGGGGAGCTGTTTTTT

d_gene: .
v_gene: TRBV5-1
j_gene: TRBJ2-2
abundance: many
CDR3aa: CASKVIENTGELFF
CDR3nt: TGCGCCAGCAAAGTAATCGAAAACACCGGGGAGCTGTTTTTT

d_gene: TRBD2
v_gene: TRBV5-1
j_gene: TRBJ2-1
abundance: many
CDR3aa: CASQLLTSGGYNEQFF
CDR3nt: TGCGCCAGCCAGTTACTTACTAGCGGGGGATACAATGAGCAGTTCTTC

d_gene: .
v_gene: TRBV4-3
j_gene: TRBJ1-3
abundance: many
CDR3aa: CASSQDPANSGNTIYF
CDR3nt: TGCGCCAGCAGCCAAGATCCCGCAAACTCTGGAAACACCATATATTTT

d_gene: .
v_gene: TRBV4-3
j_gene: TRBJ2-3
abundance: many
CDR3aa: CASSQDRWGDTQYF
CDR3nt: TGCGCCAGCAGCCAAGATAGGTGGGGTGATACGCAGTATTTT

d_gene: .
v_gene: TRBV7-2
j_gene: TRBJ1-2
abundance: .
CDR3aa: CASSLGGVYTF
CDR3nt: TGTGCCAGCAGCTTGGGGGGAGTCTACACCTTC

d_gene: TRBD1
v_gene: TRBV7-8
j_gene: TRBJ2-2
abundance: .
CDR3aa: CASSLSDRVTGELFF
CDR3nt: TGTGCCAGCAGCCTCTCGGACAGGGTCACCGGGGAGCTGTTTTTT

d_gene: TRBD1
v_gene: TRBV10-3
j_gene: TRBJ2-3
abundance: many
CDR3aa: CAIAQGAPDTQYF
CDR3nt: TGTGCCATCGCGCAGGGGGCCCCAGATACGCAGTATTTT

d_gene: TRBD1
v_gene: TRBV5-1
j_gene: TRBJ1-2
abundance: .
CDR3aa: CASSLSTGDYGYTF
CDR3nt: TGCGCCAGCAGCTTGTCAACAGGGGACTATGGCTACACCTTC

d_gene: .
v_gene: TRBV5-1
j_gene: TRBJ2-2
abundance: many
CDR3aa: CASSRGVANTGELFF
CDR3nt: TGCGCCAGCAGCCGAGGGGTTGCGAACACCGGGGAGCTGTTTTTT

d_gene: .
v_gene: TRBV25-1
j_gene: TRBJ1-1
abundance: few
CDR3aa: CASTGGFTEAFF
CDR3nt: TGTGCCAGCACGGGAGGGTTTACTGAAGCTTTCTTT

d_gene: TRBD1
v_gene: TRBV20-1
j_gene: TRBJ1-5
abundance: many
CDR3aa: CSAITDRGHQPQHF
CDR3nt: TGCAGTGCTATCACGGACAGGGGCCATCAGCCCCAGCATTTT

d_gene: .
v_gene: TRBV12-3/TRBV12-4
j_gene: TRBJ2-7
abundance: many
CDR3aa: CASSSSDLYEQYF
CDR3nt: TGTGCCAGCAGTTCCTCAGACCTCTACGAGCAGTACTTC

d_gene: .
v_gene: TRBV20-1
j_gene: TRBJ2-7
abundance: many
CDR3aa: CSARSVLSYEQYF
CDR3nt: TGCAGTGCTAGAAGCGTCCTTAGCTACGAGCAGTACTTC

d_gene: TRBD1
v_gene: TRBV30
j_gene: TRBJ2-5
abundance: many
CDR3aa: CAWSVGGGTGTQYF
CDR3nt: TGTGCCTGGAGTGTAGGAGGTGGGACAGGGACCCAGTACTTC

d_gene: .
v_gene: TRBV10-3
j_gene: TRBJ1-5
abundance: many
CDR3aa: CAIRQDSNQPQHF
CDR3nt: TGTGCCATAAGACAAGACAGCAATCAGCCCCAGCATTTT

d_gene: .
v_gene: TRBV6-5
j_gene: TRBJ2-5
abundance: many
CDR3aa: CASSYNGDLFQYF
CDR3nt: TGTGCCAGCAGTTACAATGGGGATCTTTTTCAGTACTTC

d_gene: .
v_gene: TRBV4-1
j_gene: TRBJ2-3
abundance: many
CDR3aa: CASSPTPGVADTQYF
CDR3nt: TGCGCCAGCAGCCCCACCCCAGGGGTGGCAGATACGCAGTATTTT

d_gene: .
v_gene: TRBV7-2
j_gene: TRBJ1-6
abundance: many
CDR3aa: CASSLNTGTLNSPLHF
CDR3nt: TGTGCCAGCAGCTTGAATACAGGGACCCTCAATTCACCCCTCCACTTT

d_gene: TRBD1
v_gene: TRBV7-9
j_gene: TRBJ1-2
abundance: many
CDR3aa: CASSLEGTGVGYTF
CDR3nt: TGTGCCAGCAGCTTAGAAGGGACAGGGGTCGGCTACACCTTC

d_gene: TRBD2
v_gene: TRBV4-1
j_gene: TRBJ2-3
abundance: many
CDR3aa: CASSQDSLAGGRTDTQYF
CDR3nt: TGCGCCAGCAGCCAAGATAGTCTAGCGGGGGGACGTACAGATACGCAGTATTTT

d_gene: .
v_gene: TRBV10-3
j_gene: TRBJ2-1
abundance: many
CDR3aa: CAIRKDSSYNEQFF
CDR3nt: TGTGCCATCAGAAAGGACAGCTCCTACAATGAGCAGTTCTTC

d_gene: TRBD1
v_gene: TRBV4-2
j_gene: TRBJ2-2
abundance: medium-sized
CDR3aa: CASSQGQGDTGELFF
CDR3nt: TGTGCCAGCAGCCAAGGACAGGGGGACACCGGGGAGCTGTTTTTT

d_gene: TRBD2
v_gene: TRBV7-9
j_gene: TRBJ2-1
abundance: many
CDR3aa: CASSPRPGLAGNEQFF
CDR3nt: TGTGCCAGCAGCCCACGGCCGGGACTAGCGGGCAATGAGCAGTTCTTC

d_gene: .
v_gene: TRBV5-5
j_gene: TRBJ2-3
abundance: many
CDR3aa: CASSLSGVRTDTQYF
CDR3nt: TGTGCCAGCAGCTTGTCAGGGGTACGAACAGATACGCAGTATTTT

d_gene: .
v_gene: TRBV5-1
j_gene: TRBJ2-3
abundance: many
CDR3aa: CASRRSLAVDTQYF
CDR3nt: TGCGCCAGCAGAAGGAGTCTAGCAGTAGATACGCAGTATTTT

d_gene: .
v_gene: TRBV5-1
j_gene: TRBJ2-3
abundance: few
CDR3aa: CASSLTFQNTQYF
CDR3nt: TGCGCCAGCAGCTTAACCTTTCAAAATACGCAGTATTTT

d_gene: .
v_gene: TRBV12-3/TRBV12-4
j_gene: TRBJ2-1
abundance: many
CDR3aa: CASSLAGGNHYNEQFF
CDR3nt: TGTGCCAGCAGTTTAGCGGGCGGGAATCATTACAATGAGCAGTTCTTC

d_gene: TRBD1
v_gene: TRBV4-1
j_gene: TRBJ2-6
abundance: many
CDR3aa: CASRQGTSGANVLTF
CDR3nt: TGCGCCAGCAGACAGGGGACCTCTGGGGCCAACGTCCTGACTTTC

d_gene: .
v_gene: TRBV7-8
j_gene: TRBJ2-3
abundance: many
CDR3aa: CASARGRIPGTDTQYF
CDR3nt: TGTGCCAGCGCACGGGGGAGGATACCGGGCACAGATACGCAGTATTTT

d_gene: .
v_gene: TRBV30
j_gene: TRBJ2-7
abundance: few
CDR3aa: CAWSGGGSVEQYF
CDR3nt: TGTGCCTGGAGTGGAGGGGGGAGCGTCGAGCAGTACTTC

d_gene: TRBD1
v_gene: TRBV9
j_gene: TRBJ1-1
abundance: many
CDR3aa: CASSVEGQGYTEAFF
CDR3nt: TGTGCCAGCAGCGTAGAAGGACAGGGGTACACTGAAGCTTTCTTT

d_gene: TRBD2
v_gene: TRBV7-2
j_gene: TRBJ2-1
abundance: many
CDR3aa: CASSLNSGAYNEQFF
CDR3nt: TGTGCCAGCAGCTTAAATAGCGGGGCCTACAATGAGCAGTTCTTC

d_gene: .
v_gene: TRBV20-1
j_gene: TRBJ2-1
abundance: many
CDR3aa: CSAGNQMSSYNEQFF
CDR3nt: TGCAGTGCCGGAAACCAAATGAGCTCCTACAATGAGCAGTTCTTC

d_gene: .
v_gene: TRBV5-1
j_gene: TRBJ1-3
abundance: .
CDR3aa: CASSFSASANTIYF
CDR3nt: TGCGCCAGCAGCTTCTCTGCCTCGGCAAACACCATATATTTT

d_gene: .
v_gene: TRBV12-3/TRBV12-4
j_gene: TRBJ2-7
abundance: many
CDR3aa: CASSLVPTDEQYF
CDR3nt: TGTGCCAGCAGTTTAGTACCAACAGACGAGCAGTACTTC

d_gene: .
v_gene: TRBV20-1
j_gene: TRBJ1-1
abundance: many
CDR3aa: CSARGQMDGGTEAFF
CDR3nt: TGCAGTGCTAGGGGACAAATGGATGGGGGCACTGAAGCTTTCTTT

d_gene: .
v_gene: TRBV7-9
j_gene: TRBJ1-4
abundance: many
CDR3aa: CASSLGEGRDEKLFF
CDR3nt: TGTGCCAGCAGCTTAGGCGAGGGGCGGGATGAAAAACTGTTTTTT

d_gene: .
v_gene: TRBV20-1
j_gene: TRBJ1-1
abundance: many
CDR3aa: CSAKGSGIPEAFF
CDR3nt: TGCAGTGCCAAAGGTTCAGGGATCCCTGAAGCTTTCTTT

d_gene: TRBD2
v_gene: TRBV5-5
j_gene: TRBJ2-3
abundance: .
CDR3aa: CASSTHQTGTSVADTQYF
CDR3nt: TGTGCCAGCAGCACTCACCAGACCGGGACTAGCGTGGCAGATACGCAGTATTTT

d_gene: .
v_gene: TRBV12-3/TRBV12-4
j_gene: TRBJ2-3
abundance: many
CDR3aa: CASSVVAAALTDTQYF
CDR3nt: TGTGCCAGCAGCGTGGTGGCAGCGGCCCTCACAGATACGCAGTATTTT

d_gene: .
v_gene: TRBV20-1
j_gene: TRBJ2-5
abundance: many
CDR3aa: CSAPPGWPQETQYF
CDR3nt: TGCAGTGCTCCGCCGGGTTGGCCCCAAGAGACCCAGTACTTC

d_gene: TRBD2
v_gene: TRBV20-1
j_gene: TRBJ2-3
abundance: many
CDR3aa: CSARWGGSSTDTQYF
CDR3nt: TGCAGTGCCCGCTGGGGGGGGTCTAGCACAGATACGCAGTATTTT

d_gene: .
v_gene: TRBV7-8
j_gene: TRBJ2-2
abundance: many
CDR3aa: CASSLRGNPRYTGELFF
CDR3nt: TGTGCCAGCAGCTTAAGGGGGAACCCTAGATACACCGGGGAGCTGTTTTTT

d_gene: TRBD2
v_gene: TRBV12-3/TRBV12-4
j_gene: TRBJ2-6
abundance: many
CDR3aa: CASTAGGSGANVLTF
CDR3nt: TGTGCCAGCACCGCGGGGGGCTCTGGGGCCAACGTCCTGACTTTC

d_gene: .
v_gene: TRBV10-3
j_gene: TRBJ1-4
abundance: many
CDR3aa: CAITGEGPPLFF
CDR3nt: TGTGCCATCACAGGGGAGGGCCCCCCGTTGTTTTTT

d_gene: .
v_gene: TRBV11-2
j_gene: TRBJ2-2
abundance: many
CDR3aa: CASRGGGGGTGELFF
CDR3nt: TGTGCCAGCAGAGGGGGAGGAGGGGGCACCGGGGAGCTGTTTTTT

d_gene: TRBD1
v_gene: TRBV5-1
j_gene: TRBJ1-1
abundance: many
CDR3aa: CASSSDMKRTGGLTWTEAFF
CDR3nt: TGCGCCAGCAGCTCCGATATGAAACGGACAGGGGGCTTAACGTGGACTGAAGCTTTCTTT

d_gene: .
v_gene: TRBV5-5
j_gene: TRBJ2-6
abundance: many
CDR3aa: CASSLEGAPGANVLTF
CDR3nt: TGTGCCAGCAGCTTGGAAGGGGCGCCTGGGGCCAACGTCCTGACTTTC

d_gene: .
v_gene: TRBV12-3/TRBV12-4
j_gene: TRBJ1-4
abundance: many
CDR3aa: CASSLHTNEKLFF
CDR3nt: TGTGCCAGCAGTTTACACACTAATGAAAAACTGTTTTTT

d_gene: .
v_gene: TRBV28
j_gene: TRBJ1-5
abundance: many
CDR3aa: CASSLYRQPQHF
CDR3nt: TGTGCCAGCAGTTTATATAGGCAGCCCCAGCATTTT

d_gene: .
v_gene: TRBV6-1
j_gene: TRBJ1-1
abundance: many
CDR3aa: CASSGRDLNTEAFF
CDR3nt: TGTGCCAGCAGTGGGCGGGACCTGAACACTGAAGCTTTCTTT

d_gene: TRBD1
v_gene: TRBV4-1
j_gene: TRBJ2-2
abundance: .
CDR3aa: CASSPGQGVSGELFF
CDR3nt: TGCGCCAGCAGCCCCGGCCAGGGGGTAAGCGGGGAGCTGTTTTTT

d_gene: TRBD2
v_gene: TRBV30
j_gene: TRBJ2-1
abundance: many
CDR3aa: CAWSRGLAGYNEQFF
CDR3nt: TGTGCCTGGAGTCGGGGGCTAGCGGGGTACAATGAGCAGTTCTTC

d_gene: .
v_gene: TRBV20-1
j_gene: TRBJ1-1
abundance: many
CDR3aa: CSGLGTEAFF
CDR3nt: TGCAGTGGGCTGGGAACTGAAGCTTTCTTT